Sequencing of this T cell receptor (beta chain) was carried out in a study of T-cell memory formation after mild COVID-19. Study results and limitations: Shrinking CD4+ clones resided mostly in CM and EM, and CD8+ ones in EMRA.

TCRdb reprocessed the 5' RACE reads with MiXCR, giving one entry per CDR3 protein. This table has around 320,000 distinct CDR3 sequences, approximately 19% appearing once. Germline CDR1 SGHTA, CDR2 FQGTGA. CDR3 length: 15 amino acids. Trimming removed 5 bases from V and 5 bases from J, with 16 bases in between. A few counts support this clonotype. Its matching antigen is unknown. The clonotype was recovered from a man younger than 30 who had mild COVID-19 (a few samples of this study predate the infection). Cell type and time point are not known. Sequencing was performed on PBMCs or a T cell subset sorted from them (not recorded which). The rearrangement links TRBV7-3 to TRBJ2-1; tentative D call: TRBD2 (7 bases). CDR3 nucleotide sequence: TGTGCCAGCAGCCCGTGGGCGGGGGCTGACAATGAGCAGTTCTTC. Translated, it gives CASSPWAGADNEQFF.